The 27 T cell receptor beta chains below come from one sample, sequenced in a study of blood T cell repertoires in COVID-19 (dated by TCRdb to the early 2020s). Library preparation employed the immunoSEQ multiplex PCR assay. In its TCRdb copy, this immuneACCESS table keeps in-frame sequences only and misses some clones. Where compared with another copy, unresolved V genes explain less than half of these, and the others have no known cause. This sample comprises over 250,000 clones, around 87% of them detected only once. 1.5% of the sample lies in the top ten. The sequencing sample was made of peripheral blood. These receptors all stem from a woman aged 40 to 50 who had recovered from COVID-19.

The chain is built from TRBV20-1 and TRBJ1-2, with a possible D match to TRBD1 (5 bases). This CDR3 is built from 13 residues. V was pared by 3 bases and J by 2 bases, with 10 bases between. CDR1 DFQATT and CDR2 SNEGSKA come from the germline V gene (reference sequence). In DNA form, the CDR3 reads TGCAGTGCTAGTGTCAGGGCCAACTATGGCTACACCTTC. Protein: CSASVRANYGYTF.

This clone was found once. This chain connects TRBV3-1 (or the pseudogene TRBV3-2) to TRBJ2-3; D unresolved. The germline CDR1 and CDR2 sequences are LGHDT and YNNKEL (reference sequence). The CDR3 totals 14 residues. The germline V and J ends were trimmed by 0 bases and 4 bases, with 8 bases remaining between them. DNA of the CDR3: TGTGCCAGCAGCCAAGAGGCGGCCTCAGATACGCAGTATTTT. As protein: CASSQEAASDTQYF.

Concerning this clone itself: This sample also contains other DNA sequences that code for the same CDR3. The rearrangement links TRBV5-1 to TRBJ1-1, with D unclear. Germline loops: CDR1 SGHRS, CDR2 YFSETQ. The CDR3 has 13 amino acids. Trimming took 1 base from V and 2 from J, leaving 6 bases between them. CDR3 DNA: TGCGCCAGCAGCTTGACGGGTAACACTGAAGCTTTCTTT. Translated: CASSLTGNTEAFF.

The chain employs TRBV9 and TRBJ1-1, with TRBD1 as a possible D gene (5 bases). Germline lookup yields CDR1 SGDLS and CDR2 YYNGEE. V gave up 3 bases and J gave up 0 bases, with 12 bases separating them. The CDR3 totals 15 residues. The CDR3 sequence is CASSARGGVNTEAFF. For the CDR3, the DNA is TGTGCCAGCAGCGCGAGGGGAGGGGTGAACACTGAAGCTTTCTTT.

V usage is TRBV23-1 and J usage is TRBJ1-5; TRBD1 agrees at 10 bases. Being an ORF, TRBV23-1 has a function that is uncertain. This CDR3 has 18 amino acids. V lost 4 bases to trimming and J lost 7 bases; unmatched junction nucleotides: 16. In nucleotides, the CDR3 is TGCGCCAGCAGTCGCCTCGGGCACAGGGACAGGGGAGCCCAGCCCCAGCATTTT. This sequence encodes CASSRLGHRDRGAQPQHF.

This chain joins TRBV6-6 and TRBJ2-5; D gene uncertain. The germline V gene has CDR1 MNHNY and CDR2 SVGAGI (reference sequence). V was clipped by 7 bases and J by 5 bases, with 8 bases between them. The CDR3 spans 11 residues. Here the CDR3 DNA reads TGTGCCAGCACGACTTATGAGACCCAGTACTTC. It is translated as CASTTYETQYF.

In DNA, the CDR3 is TGTGCTAGTGGTTGGGACAGTTGGGAGACCCAGTACTTC. Encoded protein: CASGWDSWETQYF. The V call is TRBV12-5, the J call TRBJ2-5; TRBD1 agrees at 7 bases. V was pared by 4 bases and J by 5 bases, with 4 bases of the junction left unmatched. The CDR3 is 13 residues long. Germline-derived CDR1 and CDR2 are LGHNT and FRNRAP.

This chain connects TRBV13 to TRBJ2-1, with 10 positions matching TRBD1. The germline gives CDR1 PRHDT, CDR2 FYEKMQ (reference sequence). With 3 bases clipped from V and 8 bases from J, the junction kept 4 bases outside the gene matches. The CDR3 covers 14 residues. In DNA form, the CDR3 reads TGTGCCAGCAGCTTCCGGGACAGGGGACATGAGCAGTTCTTC. It specifies CASSFRDRGHEQFF.

The count of this clone is one. The CDR3 reads CASSSGDSLQETQYF. The CDR3 coding sequence is TGTGCCAGCAGCTCCGGGGACAGTTTGCAAGAGACCCAGTACTTC. The rearrangement joins TRBV7-2 to TRBJ2-5, with 7 bases aligning to TRBD1. V trimming: 4 bases; J trimming: 2 bases; junction bases outside the gene matches: 7. Germline V gene lookup returns CDR1 SGHTA and CDR2 FQGNSA. The CDR3 length is 15 residues.

The chain carries TRBV4-1 and TRBJ1-1, with D unresolved. This CDR3 is 15 amino acids long. Germline V gives CDR1 MGHRA, CDR2 YSYEKL. The ends were cut back, 3 bases at V and 4 bases at J, with 15 bases in the middle. This CDR3 reads CASSQHPETVTEAFF. DNA for the CDR3: TGCGCCAGCAGCCAGCACCCCGAGACTGTCACTGAAGCTTTCTTT.

The chain combines TRBV4-3 with TRBJ1-5; weak D call: TRBD1 (5 bases). Germline CDR1 and CDR2: LGHNA and YSLEER. The CDR3 sequence is 16 residues long. V lost 1 base to trimming and J lost 0 bases, with 10 bases between them. The CDR3: CASSQGGGDSNQPQHF. As DNA, the CDR3 is TGCGCCAGCAGCCAAGGGGGGGGAGATAGCAATCAGCCCCAGCATTTT.

The chain uses TRBV6-5 and TRBJ1-5; D gene unclear. Trimming stripped 8 bases from V and 0 bases from J, with 5 bases between. In germline, CDR1 is MNHEY, CDR2 SVGAGI. CDR3 size: 12 residues. The CDR3 region is CASSDSNQPQHF. DNA of the CDR3: TGTGCCAGCTCAGATAGCAATCAGCCCCAGCATTTT.

The V gene is TRBV7-8, the J gene TRBJ1-5; TRBD1 might be the D (5 bases). V lost 0 bases and J lost 4, with 10 bases in between. This CDR3 comprises 15 residues. In germline, CDR1 is SGHVS, CDR2 FQNEAQ. CDR3 coding DNA: TGTGCCAGCAGCTTAGCTAAGGGGTGGAATCAGCCCCAGCATTTT. It specifies CASSLAKGWNQPQHF.

This chain uses TRBV7-3 with TRBJ2-5; 12 bases agree with TRBD2. Trimming at V came to 5 bases and at J to 5 bases, leaving 6 bases not matched to a gene. CDR1 is SGHTA, CDR2 FQGTGA, per germline. The CDR3 loop spans 15 amino acids. CDR3 in amino acids: CASSTGLAGTETQYF. For the CDR3, the DNA is TGTGCCAGCAGCACCGGACTAGCGGGGACGGAGACCCAGTACTTC.

The chain uses TRBV11-2 and TRBJ1-4; the D gene is possibly TRBD1 (6 bases). The V and J ends lost 7 bases and 5 bases respectively, with 20 bases between them. This CDR3 contains 16 residues. Per germline, CDR1 SGHAT and CDR2 FQNNGV. CDR3 residues: CASTSSRGGVNEKLFF. CDR3 in DNA: TGTGCCAGCACCTCCTCTCGAGGGGGGGTAAATGAAAAACTGTTTTTT.

The chain is built from TRBV6-5 and TRBJ1-6, with 7 bases identical to TRBD1. With V trimmed by 6 bases and J by 7 bases, 6 bases remained unmatched. Germline lookup yields CDR1 MNHEY and CDR2 SVGAGI. CDR3 length: 14 residues. CDR3 bases: TGTGCCAGCAGATACAGGGGACAGAATTCACCCCTCCACTTT. It specifies CASRYRGQNSPLHF.

The genes are TRBV12-5 and TRBJ1-2, with 10 bases identical to TRBD1. The trim removed 5 bases at V and 7 bases at J, leaving 10 bases unmatched. Germline V CDR1 and CDR2: LGHNT, FRNRAP. The CDR3 runs 15 residues. The CDR3 nucleotides read TGTGCTAGTGGTGCCCCGGGACAGGGGTCCGGTGGCTACACCTTC. Protein: CASGAPGQGSGGYTF.

This chain links TRBV5-1 with TRBJ1-2; D might be TRBD1 (6 bases). CDR1 and CDR2 (germline): SGHRS, YFSETQ. This CDR3 has 13 amino acids. Trimming took off 2 bases at V and 8 bases at J, with 13 bases between the two ends. Written as DNA, the CDR3 is TGCGCCAGCAGCTTCGGGGGGGCCCAAGGCTACACCTTC. This gives the protein CASSFGGAQGYTF.

This rearrangement joins TRBV11-3 to TRBJ2-2; tentative D call: TRBD2 (6 bases). The V gene's germline CDR1 is SGHNT and CDR2 YENEEA. The length of the CDR3 is 15 residues. The V gene lost 1 base and the J gene lost 4 bases, with 10 bases spanning the gap. The CDR3 region is CASSLGGTVTGELFF. CDR3 sequence (DNA): TGTGCCAGCAGCTTAGGTGGGACTGTCACCGGGGAGCTGTTTTTT.

The chain joins TRBV24-1 to TRBJ2-2; 10 bases align to TRBD1. The CDR3 contains 16 residues. The junction had 6 bases not matched to a gene; V was cut back by 2 bases and J by 7 bases. Germline V gene data show CDR1 as KGHDR and CDR2 as SFDVKD. CDR3 region: CATSDSPGQGSGELFF. Written as DNA, the CDR3 is TGTGCCACCAGTGATTCGCCGGGACAGGGGAGCGGGGAGCTGTTTTTT.

The genes are TRBV7-2 and TRBJ1-3; 11 nucleotides align to TRBD1. This CDR3 is built from 15 residues. After removal of 5 bases from V and 3 bases from J, the junction contained 3 bases not matched to a gene. CDR1 is SGHTA and CDR2 is FQGNSA in the germline V gene. Here the CDR3 reads CASSPGTGGGNTIYF. For the CDR3, the DNA is TGTGCCAGCAGCCCGGGGACAGGGGGTGGAAACACCATATATTTT.

The genes are TRBV5-1 and TRBJ2-5, with a weak D call TRBD1 (5 bases). The CDR3 extends over 15 amino acids. Trimming left V 3 bases short and J 1 base short, with 13 bases between. Germline V CDR1 and CDR2: SGHRS, YFSETQ. The CDR3 nucleotides are TGCGCCAGCAGCTACAATACAGGTGTCCAAGAGACCCAGTACTTC. Translated, it gives CASSYNTGVQETQYF.

J is TRBJ1-6 and V is TRBV11-2, with 11 nucleotides matching TRBD1. This CDR3 has 17 residues. The germline V gene has CDR1 SGHAT and CDR2 FQNNGV. The V segment lost 1 base and the J segment 4 bases; nucleotides outside the gene matches: 3. DNA of the CDR3: TGTGCCAGCAGCTTAGGGGACAGGGGGATTTATAATTCACCCCTCCACTTT. Translation gives CASSLGDRGIYNSPLHF.

Here the CDR3 reads CASSYTGAADTQYF. For the CDR3, the DNA is TGTGCCAGCAGTTACACAGGGGCAGCAGATACGCAGTATTTT. The rearrangement joins TRBV6-6 to TRBJ2-3, with 7 nucleotides matching TRBD1. Germline V gives CDR1 MNHNY, CDR2 SVGAGI (reference sequence). The ends lost 2 bases at V and 4 bases at J; junction bases unmatched: 3. There are 14 residues in the CDR3.

The genes are TRBV11-2 and TRBJ1-1; TRBD1 matches at 8 bases. CDR1 SGHAT and CDR2 FQNNGV come from the germline V gene. CDR3 size: 16 residues. The J segment lost 0 bases and the V segment lost 6 bases, leaving 9 bases of the junction unmatched. The CDR3 reads CASRKTGGRMNTEAFF. CDR3 bases: TGTGCCAGCAGGAAAACAGGGGGGAGAATGAACACTGAAGCTTTCTTT.

V gene TRBV19 combines with J gene TRBJ1-4; D might be TRBD1 (6 bases). With 11 bases removed from V and 5 bases from J, the gap between germline ends came to 12 bases. Germline V CDR1 and CDR2: LNHDA, SQIVND (reference sequence). This CDR3 region has 12 residues. The CDR3 is CAAAGANEKLFF. CDR3 nucleotides: TGTGCCGCGGCAGGGGCCAATGAAAAACTGTTTTTT.

The chain is built from TRBV9 and TRBJ1-1; weak D call: TRBD1 (6 bases). V was cut by 4 bases and J by 1 base, with 11 bases left in between. The CDR3 totals 14 residues. Germline values: CDR1 SGDLS, CDR2 YYNGEE. This CDR3 reads CASSLLGGNTEAFF. The CDR3 nucleotides are TGTGCCAGCAGCCTTTTAGGGGGGAACACTGAAGCTTTCTTT.